This TCR beta chain was profiled in a study of radiotherapy plus CTLA-4 blockade in lung cancer. Overall study context: With roughly a third of patients having disease control, objective responses were seen in about 18%. General observations from the study: Subsequent to radiotherapy plus ipilimumab, tumor-derived TCR clones underwent expansion in blood. Dynamics of early blood T cell clones, together with interferon-beta, were reportedly the best predictors of response.

Produced via immunoSEQ multiplex PCR; TCRdb's table is partial and in-frame only. The sample has 95,000 to 150,000 clones, about nine tenths seen once. This CDR3 comprises 15 residues. The V gene lost 0 bases and the J gene lost 9 bases, with 18 bases spanning the gap. Germline V lookup: CDR1 SGDLS, CDR2 YYNGEE. As for this clone: Its specificity is unknown.

Focal radiation and CTLA-4 blockade (ipilimumab) were tested in chemo-refractory metastatic non-small-cell lung cancer patients. The sequence was obtained from a human donor with non-small cell lung cancer that progressed on radiotherapy plus ipilimumab. Specimen: peripheral blood, collected from a patient treated with radiotherapy plus ipilimumab. V and J are TRBV9 and TRBJ2-5; a weak D match, TRBD2 (6 bases). The CDR3 DNA reads TGTGCCAGCAGCGTAGCGGAGGGCCCGGCTGGGTCCCAGTACTTC. Its protein product is CASSVAEGPAGSQYF.